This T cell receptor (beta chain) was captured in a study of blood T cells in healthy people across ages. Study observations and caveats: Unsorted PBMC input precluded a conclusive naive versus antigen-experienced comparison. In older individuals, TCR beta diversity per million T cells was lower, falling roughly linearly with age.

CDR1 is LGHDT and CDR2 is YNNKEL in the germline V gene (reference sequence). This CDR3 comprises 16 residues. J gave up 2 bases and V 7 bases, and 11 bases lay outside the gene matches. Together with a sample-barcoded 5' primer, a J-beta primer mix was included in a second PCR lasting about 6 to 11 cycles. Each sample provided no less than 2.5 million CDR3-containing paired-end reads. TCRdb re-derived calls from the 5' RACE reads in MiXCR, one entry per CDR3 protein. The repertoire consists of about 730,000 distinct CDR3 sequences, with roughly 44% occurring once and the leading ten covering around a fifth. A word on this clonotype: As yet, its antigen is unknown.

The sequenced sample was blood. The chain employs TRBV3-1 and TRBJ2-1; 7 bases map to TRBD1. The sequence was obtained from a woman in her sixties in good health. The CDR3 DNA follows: TGTGCCAGCAACATAGCCGGGACAGCCCCCTACAATGAGCAGTTCTTC. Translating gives CASNIAGTAPYNEQFF.